Listed below are T cell receptor beta chains from one sample, sequenced in a study of blood T cell repertoires in COVID-19. Repertoires were generated with immunoSEQ multiplex PCR, while TCRdb's copy carries only in-frame clones and drops some. Of more than 85,000 clones detected, around 75% appear once; the ten largest clones hold approximately 24%. Sequencing input: peripheral blood. These receptors all come from a man aged 65-85 years with acute or convalescent COVID-19. Both conserved end residues are part of each CDR3. The D gene is left open where the match is weak. Size is stated for part of the rows, as once, few or many counts, or as a class when the clone is expanded.

TRBV12-3/TRBV12-4,NA,NA,TRBJ2-6,TGTGCCAGCAGTTTAGTGGCTTCAAACGTCCTGACTTTC,CASSLVASNVLTF
TRBV4-1,TRBD1,NA,TRBJ1-2,TGCGCCAGCAGCGCCCGGGACAGGGGGCTTGGCTACACCTTC,CASSARDRGLGYTF
TRBV7-8,TRBD2,NA,TRBJ2-7,TGTGCCAGCAGCTCACCAATAGCGGGAGGTCTCTACGAGCAGTACTTC,CASSSPIAGGLYEQYF
TRBV30,TRBD2,NA,TRBJ2-3,TGTGCCTGGGCTAGCGGGGGGGCAGATACGCAGTATTTT,CAWASGGADTQYF
TRBV5-1,NA,NA,TRBJ2-7,TGCGCCAGCAGCTCTGCGTACGAGCAGTACTTC,CASSSAYEQYF
TRBV2,NA,NA,TRBJ2-1,TGTGCCAGCAGTGAATTGGCCTCTCCGGGTTACAATGAGCAGTTCTTC,CASSELASPGYNEQFF
TRBV27,TRBD2,NA,TRBJ2-1,TGTGCCAGCTCGTCAGCGGGACTGGGCTCCTACAATGAGCAGTTCTTC,CASSSAGLGSYNEQFF
TRBV5-3,NA,NA,TRBJ2-2,TGTGCCCGCCCAGGGGTAGACACCGGGGAGCTGTTTTTT,CARPGVDTGELFF
TRBV20-1,NA,few,TRBJ1-6,TGCAGTGCTAGTTTTCTGATGAGCTCCTATAATTCACCCCTCCACTTT,CSASFLMSSYNSPLHF
TRBV18,TRBD1,NA,TRBJ1-2,TGTGCCAGCTCATCGGGACAGGGTAACTATGGCTACACCTTC,CASSSGQGNYGYTF
TRBV27,TRBD1,NA,TRBJ1-2,TGTGCCAGCAGTCCCGGACAGGGGCAGTCTAACTATGGCTACACCTTC,CASSPGQGQSNYGYTF
TRBV6-5,NA,NA,TRBJ2-1,TGTGCCAGCAGTTACTCCAGCGGTGACGTCGACAATGAGCAGTTCTTC,CASSYSSGDVDNEQFF
TRBV9,TRBD1,few,TRBJ2-5,TGTGCCAGCAGCGTAGCTCTGGGCAGGGGGCAAGAGACCCAGTACTTC,CASSVALGRGQETQYF
TRBV3-1/TRBV3-2,NA,NA,TRBJ2-7,TGTGCCAGCAGCCAAGAAGGGGGGGTTACAAACTACGAGCAGTACTTC,CASSQEGGVTNYEQYF
TRBV5-4,NA,NA,TRBJ1-1,TGTGCCAGCCGTCGTGTGTCTAACACTGAAGCTTTCTTT,CASRRVSNTEAFF
TRBV28,NA,NA,TRBJ1-6,TGTGCCAGCAATCGGGTACAGGCGGATTATTCACCCCTCCACTTT,CASNRVQADYSPLHF
TRBV18,TRBD2,NA,TRBJ2-1,TGTGCCAGCTCACCGGGACTAGCGTACAATGAGCAGTTCTTC,CASSPGLAYNEQFF
TRBV7-2,TRBD2,NA,TRBJ2-5,TGTGCCAGCAGCTTACTGGGACTAGGCTTGCAAGAGACCCAGTACTTC,CASSLLGLGLQETQYF
TRBV5-1,NA,NA,TRBJ2-5,TGCGCCAGCAGCTTGGGGCTCGGTCGTACCGGGACTGCGGAGACCCAGTACTTC,CASSLGLGRTGTAETQYF
TRBV7-6,NA,NA,TRBJ1-1,TGTGCCAGCAGCGCCCGCCGGGATGTGAACACTGAAGCTTTCTTT,CASSARRDVNTEAFF
TRBV7-2,NA,NA,TRBJ2-3,TGTGCCAGCGCGTTAGCTATAAATACGCAGTATTTT,CASALAINTQYF
TRBV7-2,TRBD2,NA,TRBJ2-1,TGTGCCAGCAGCTTAACTAGCGGTCGGAATGAGCAGTTCTTC,CASSLTSGRNEQFF
TRBV5-1,TRBD1,NA,TRBJ1-2,TGCGCCAGCAGCTTGGCGACAGGGGGACATGGCTACACCTTC,CASSLATGGHGYTF
TRBV2,TRBD2,NA,TRBJ2-1,TGTGCCAGCGTTAGCGGGAGCTCCTACAATGAGCAGTTCTTC,CASVSGSSYNEQFF
TRBV19,TRBD2,NA,TRBJ2-1,TGTGCCAGTAGTATAGGAGCGGGAGCCTCCTACAATGAGCAGTTCTTC,CASSIGAGASYNEQFF
TRBV11-2,NA,few,TRBJ2-4,TGTGCCAGCAGCTTAGAGGCGGGAATAGCCAAAAACATTCAGTACTTC,CASSLEAGIAKNIQYF
TRBV11-3,NA,NA,TRBJ2-1,TGTGCCAGCAGCTTAGGAACGAACAGGGCCTACAATGAGCAGTTCTTC,CASSLGTNRAYNEQFF
TRBV6-2/TRBV6-3,NA,NA,TRBJ1-6,TGTGCCAGCAGTTTGCCAGGGGACTATAATTCACCCCTCCACTTT,CASSLPGDYNSPLHF
TRBV9,NA,NA,TRBJ2-3,TGTGCCAGCAGCGTTGTCCCGCAACACACAGATACGCAGTATTTT,CASSVVPQHTDTQYF
TRBV6-2/TRBV6-3,TRBD1,NA,TRBJ2-5,TGTGCCAGCAGTTACCCGGGACAGGTGGGAAGGGTACAAGAGACCCAGTACTTC,CASSYPGQVGRVQETQYF
TRBV18,NA,NA,TRBJ2-2,TGTGCCAGCTCACAAACAGCTACGAACACCGGGGAGCTGTTTTTT,CASSQTATNTGELFF
TRBV11-2,NA,NA,TRBJ2-7,TGTGCCAGCAGCCAACAGGCGGGGGCGGGGAGTTACGAGCAGTACTTC,CASSQQAGAGSYEQYF
TRBV7-6,TRBD2,NA,TRBJ2-7,TGTGCCAGCAGCTTCGGACTAGCGGGAGGGCCGAGCGAGCAGTACTTC,CASSFGLAGGPSEQYF
TRBV7-9,NA,NA,TRBJ1-2,TGTGCCAGCAGCTTTCCGAACTATGGCTACACCTTC,CASSFPNYGYTF
TRBV9,TRBD1,NA,TRBJ1-1,TGTGCCAGCAGCGTAGTCCCCGGGACAGGGGGCAACACTGAAGCTTTCTTT,CASSVVPGTGGNTEAFF
TRBV24-1,NA,NA,TRBJ1-5,TGTGCCACCAGTGATCCCTTTCTCGACAGCAGCAATCAGCCCCAGCATTTT,CATSDPFLDSSNQPQHF
TRBV27,TRBD1,NA,TRBJ1-6,TGTGCCAGCAGTTCCCATGGACAGGATTATAATTCACCCCTCCACTTT,CASSSHGQDYNSPLHF